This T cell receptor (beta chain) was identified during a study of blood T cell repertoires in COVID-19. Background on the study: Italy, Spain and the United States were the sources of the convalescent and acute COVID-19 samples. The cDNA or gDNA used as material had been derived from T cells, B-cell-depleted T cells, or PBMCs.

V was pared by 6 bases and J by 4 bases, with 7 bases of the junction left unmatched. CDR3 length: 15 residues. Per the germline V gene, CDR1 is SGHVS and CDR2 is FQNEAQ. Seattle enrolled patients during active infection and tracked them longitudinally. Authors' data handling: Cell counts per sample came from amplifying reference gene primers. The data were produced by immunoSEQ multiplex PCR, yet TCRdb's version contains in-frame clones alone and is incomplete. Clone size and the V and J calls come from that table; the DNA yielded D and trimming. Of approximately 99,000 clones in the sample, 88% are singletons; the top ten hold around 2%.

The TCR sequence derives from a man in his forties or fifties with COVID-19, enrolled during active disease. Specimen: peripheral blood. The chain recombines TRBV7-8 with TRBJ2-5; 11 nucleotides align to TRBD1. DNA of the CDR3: TGTGCCAGCAGATCCGGGACAGGGGGTACAGAGACCCAGTACTTC. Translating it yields CASRSGTGGTETQYF.